Listed below are T cell receptor beta chains from one sample, sequenced in a study of T-cell memory formation after mild COVID-19. MiXCR was run by TCRdb on the 5' RACE reads, yielding one entry per CDR3 protein. In the table there are around 400,000 distinct CDR3 sequences, about 24% of which are singletons. The sample consisted of PBMCs or a T cell subset sorted from them (not recorded which). The receptors here all came from an adult woman who had mild COVID-19 (a few samples of this study predate the infection). Cell type and time point are not known. CDR3s include the opening cysteine and the closing phenylalanine or tryptophan. A D gene is named only where the DNA matches it firmly.

v_gene,d_gene,j_gene,CDR3aa
TRBV7-2,NA,TRBJ2-7,CASSLGADSYEQYF
TRBV6-1,TRBD1,TRBJ2-1,CASSARTGGSNEQFF
TRBV12-3/TRBV12-4,NA,TRBJ2-7,CASSLEETYEQYF
TRBV27,TRBD1,TRBJ1-2,CASSTQGTAANYGYTF
TRBV20-1,TRBD1,TRBJ1-2,CSARVEVGQGWDYGYTF
TRBV7-8,NA,TRBJ2-2,CASSASNTGELFF
TRBV4-1,NA,TRBJ1-1,CASSQEGTVGTEAFF
TRBV7-2,NA,TRBJ2-7,CASSSPRENYEQYF
TRBV4-1,NA,TRBJ2-3,CASSQASDVWADTQYF
TRBV18,NA,TRBJ2-5,CASSPRPGQAGETQYF
TRBV6-2/TRBV6-3,NA,TRBJ2-6,CASSYSGQGRSGANVLTF
TRBV4-1,NA,TRBJ1-1,CASSQFVGAESEAFF
TRBV5-1,NA,TRBJ1-5,CASSLEGYQPQHF
TRBV7-2,NA,TRBJ1-6,CASSSTGTSPLHF
TRBV24-1,TRBD2,TRBJ2-1,CATSDELANEQFF
TRBV4-3,NA,TRBJ1-2,CASSQVVIRETNYGYTF
TRBV7-9,NA,TRBJ2-7,CASRSGVHFEQYF
TRBV2,NA,TRBJ2-7,CASRPLEQYF
TRBV5-1,NA,TRBJ1-1,CASSTGTGNTEAFF
TRBV15,TRBD1,TRBJ1-2,CATLGTVQGVRGYTF
TRBV7-9,TRBD1,TRBJ2-7,CASSTAGTGGEQYF
TRBV18,NA,TRBJ2-6,CASSLSTTGSGANVLTF
TRBV5-6,NA,TRBJ2-7,CASSLAQAYEQYF
TRBV5-1,NA,TRBJ2-3,CASSFGSPKDTQYF
TRBV11-3,NA,TRBJ2-1,CASSLAALGEQFF
TRBV11-1,TRBD2,TRBJ2-4,CANRPSGSGWAVQIQYF